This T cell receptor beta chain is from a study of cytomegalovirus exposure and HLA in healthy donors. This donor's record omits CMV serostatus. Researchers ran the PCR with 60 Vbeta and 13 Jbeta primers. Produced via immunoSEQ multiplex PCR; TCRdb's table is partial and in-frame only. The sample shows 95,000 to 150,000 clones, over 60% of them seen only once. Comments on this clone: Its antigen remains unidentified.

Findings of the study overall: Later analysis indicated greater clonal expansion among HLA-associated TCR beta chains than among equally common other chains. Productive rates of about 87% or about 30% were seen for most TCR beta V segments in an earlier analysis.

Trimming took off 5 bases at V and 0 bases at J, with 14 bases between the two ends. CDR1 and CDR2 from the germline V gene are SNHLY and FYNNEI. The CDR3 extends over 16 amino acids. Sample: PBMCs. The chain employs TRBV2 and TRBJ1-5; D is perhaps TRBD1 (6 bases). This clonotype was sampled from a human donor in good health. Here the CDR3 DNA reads TGTGCCAGCAGTCCAAGTCAGGGGCTTAGCAATCAGCCCCAGCATTTT. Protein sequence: CASSPSQGLSNQPQHF.